These T cell receptor beta chains were read from a single sample in a study of blood T cells in healthy people across ages. A single record per CDR3 protein comes from TCRdb applying MiXCR to the 5' RACE reads. The repertoire holds approximately 900,000 distinct CDR3 sequences, with 29% as singletons. These sequences were also reported in another study, on T cells of mothers and their children.

What was sequenced was blood. The source of these receptors is a middle-aged woman in good health. The CDR3 runs from the conserved cysteine through the conserved F or W. A D gene is named only where the DNA matches it firmly. Not all rows give a size; the values are once, few, many and, for expanded clones, a class.

j_call	d_call	v_call	clone_size	cdr3_nt	cdr3_aa
TRBJ2-2	-	TRBV5-5	-	TGTGCCAGCGCTTTGACCCTTAACACCGGGGAGCTGTTTTTT	CASALTLNTGELFF
TRBJ1-4	-	TRBV6-6	few	TGTGCCAGCAGTACCCGGGACTGGGGGGATGAAAAACTGTTTTTT	CASSTRDWGDEKLFF
TRBJ1-2	-	TRBV29-1	-	TGCAGCGTTGGGACAGTTTTAGGCTATGGCTACACCTTC	CSVGTVLGYGYTF
TRBJ2-5	-	TRBV9	few	TGTGCCAGCAGCGTAGGAGTCAGGGATCGTAAAGAGACCCAGTACTTC	CASSVGVRDRKETQYF
TRBJ1-5	-	TRBV7-8	-	TGTGCCAGCAGCCCTTGGGGGGGCCAGGGAAGCAATCAGCCCCAGCATTTT	CASSPWGGQGSNQPQHF
TRBJ1-1	-	TRBV12-3/TRBV12-4	many	TGTGCCAGCAGTCTACTATCGGGAGAAGCTTTCTTT	CASSLLSGEAFF
TRBJ2-7	-	TRBV28	-	TGTGCCAGCAGTCCGAGACAGCGGCCCGACGAGCAGTACTTC	CASSPRQRPDEQYF
TRBJ2-3	TRBD1	TRBV5-1	-	TGCGCCAGCAGCTTTGCAGGGGGCAGCACAGATACGCAGTATTTT	CASSFAGGSTDTQYF
TRBJ2-2	-	TRBV7-2	-	TGTGCCAGCCGGGACTCTCGAACAGCGAACACCGGGGAGCTGTTTTTT	CASRDSRTANTGELFF
TRBJ2-3	-	TRBV28	-	TGTGCCAGCAGCCGTAATAATCCAGATACGCAGTATTTT	CASSRNNPDTQYF
TRBJ2-3	-	TRBV7-9	-	TGTGCCAGCAGCTCGATCGGGATGATCACAGATACGCAGTATTTT	CASSSIGMITDTQYF